The 20 T cell receptor beta chains presented below share a single source sample, sequenced in a study of blood T cells in healthy people across ages. Primed by a sample-barcoded 5' primer and a J-beta primer mix, a second PCR proceeded for about 6 to 11 cycles. One entry per CDR3 protein results from TCRdb running MiXCR on the 5' RACE reads. The data show around 1,500,000 distinct CDR3 sequences, with 28% seen just once and more than 6% held by the top ten. Input material: blood. Every receptor here comes from a woman in her 30s in good health.

V and J are TRBV20-1 and TRBJ1-2; D uncertain. This CDR3 comprises 13 residues. Germline-derived CDR1 and CDR2 are DFQATT and SNEGSKA (reference sequence). The V end was cut by 5 bases, the J end by 4 bases, with 14 bases between. CDR3 region: CSAFGPGGYGYTF. As DNA, the CDR3 is TGCAGTGCTTTCGGACCGGGCGGCTATGGCTACACCTTC.

This clonotype was counted ten times or more. The V gene is TRBV9, the J gene TRBJ2-7, with 9 bases matching TRBD1. This CDR3 region has 14 residues. After removal of 5 bases from V and 1 base from J, the junction contained 4 bases not matched to a gene. The germline gives CDR1 SGDLS, CDR2 YYNGEE. The CDR3 DNA sequence: TGTGCCAGCAGTGGGGACAGGGATTCCTACGAGCAGTACTTC. Translated, it gives CASSGDRDSYEQYF. The complete variable domain, with remaining parts taken from reference TRBV9 and TRBJ2-7, reads DSGVTQTPKHLITATGQRVTLRCSPRSGDLSVYWYQQSLDQGLQFLIQYYNGEERAKGNILERFSAQQFPDLHSELNLSSLELGDSALYFCASSGDRDSYEQYFGPGTRLTVT.

This clonotype occurred a few times. This sequence joins TRBV5-1 and TRBJ2-5; TRBD2 matches at 7 bases. With V trimmed by 4 bases and J by 6 bases, 6 bases remained unmatched. Germline CDR1 reads SGHRS; CDR2 reads YFSETQ. The CDR3 spans 13 residues. The CDR3 spells CASSRGVVKTQYF. CDR3 coding DNA: TGCGCCAGCAGCCGGGGGGTGGTAAAGACCCAGTACTTC.

The chain joins TRBV2 to TRBJ2-1, with D unresolved. The CDR3 spans 12 residues. Germline CDR1 SNHLY, CDR2 FYNNEI. V was pared by 8 bases and J by 10 bases, with 15 bases between. For the CDR3, the DNA is TGTGCCAGCCAATCAGTCGCCCGGGAGCAGTTCTTC. Amino acid sequence: CASQSVAREQFF.

The rearrangement links TRBV5-6 to TRBJ2-5, with 8 bases aligning to TRBD1. This CDR3 has 14 residues. Germline loops: CDR1 SGHDT, CDR2 YYEEEE. J was trimmed by 3 bases and V by 4 bases; bases with no gene match: 5. Here the CDR3 DNA reads TGTGCCAGCAGCGGCTGGACAGGGAAAGAGACCCAGTACTTC. It translates to CASSGWTGKETQYF.

This clonotype appeared a few times. Sequence at one end of the junction differs from germline and may be a read error. V usage is TRBV7-9 and J usage is TRBJ2-7; D might be TRBD2 (5 bases). Germline V gene data show CDR1 as SEHNR and CDR2 as FQNEAQ (reference sequence). The CDR3 runs to 15 residues. CDR3 sequence: CASSLEGSRRHEQYF. The DNA of the CDR3 is TGTGCTAGCAGCTTAGAAGGATCTAGGAGGCACGAGCAGTACTTC. Using reference TRBV7-9 and TRBJ2-7 for the parts outside the CDR3, the full variable domain is DTGVSQNPRHKITKRGQNVTFRCDPISEHNRLYWYRQTLGQGPEFLTYFQNEAQLEKSRLLSDRFSAERPKGSFSTLEIQRTEQGDSAMYLCASSLEGSRRHEQYFGPGTRLTVT.

This clonotype was detected a few times. The junction departs from germline at one end; a sequencing error may be responsible. The J gene is TRBJ2-3, the V gene TRBV7-2; D is undetermined. This CDR3 comprises 14 residues. Looked up from germline, CDR1 is SGHTA and CDR2 is FQGNSA. The CDR3 here is CASGRTDSTDTLYF. Here the CDR3 DNA reads TGTGCCAGCGGCCGAACTGATAGCACAGATACGCTGTATTTT.

This clonotype was detected a few times. The V call is TRBV27, the J call TRBJ2-3, with a possible D match to TRBD2 (6 bases). The CDR3 sequence is 17 residues long. CDR1 and CDR2 from the germline V gene are MNHEY and SMNVEV (reference sequence). The V and J ends lost 3 bases and 4 bases respectively, with 20 bases between them. Here the CDR3 reads CASSFRWRGAPPDTQYF. DNA of the CDR3: TGTGCCAGCAGTTTCCGTTGGAGGGGCGCCCCCCCAGATACGCAGTATTTT.

This clonotype was detected only a few times. This sequence joins TRBV5-6 and TRBJ2-7, with D perhaps TRBD2 (6 bases). The V gene's germline CDR1 is SGHDT and CDR2 YYEEEE. With 3 bases removed from V and 4 bases from J, the gap between germline ends came to 17 bases. CDR3 length: 15 residues. The CDR3 region is CASSSRRGNMYEQYF. The CDR3 region has the DNA TGTGCCAGCAGCTCGCGGCGGGGCAACATGTACGAGCAGTACTTC.

The J gene is TRBJ1-4, the V gene TRBV28, with D possibly TRBD1 on 6 matching bases. Trimming stripped 6 bases from V and 7 bases from J, with 18 bases between. The germline V gene encodes CDR1 MDHEN and CDR2 SYDVKM. The CDR3 covers 15 residues. The CDR3 DNA is TGTGCCAGCAGGGCCAACAGGGCGGTGGGTGAAAAACTGTTTTTT. It translates to CASRANRAVGEKLFF.

This chain joins TRBV6-5 and TRBJ2-1; 8 nucleotides agree with TRBD2. This CDR3 has 18 amino acids. The germline V gene has CDR1 MNHEY and CDR2 SVGAGI. The V gene end was trimmed by 0 bases and the J gene end by 11 bases; junction bases not matched to a gene: 18. CDR3 loop: CASSYSFAGLGPTMKQFF. The CDR3 DNA follows: TGTGCCAGCAGTTACTCATTCGCGGGACTAGGGCCGACAATGAAGCAGTTCTTC.

The gene calls are TRBV7-2 and TRBJ1-1, with 8 bases fitting TRBD1. Germline CDR1 is SGHTA and CDR2 is FQGNSA. The CDR3 covers 17 residues. V shed 0 bases, J shed 4 bases, and the junction held 10 bases outside the gene matches. This chain's CDR3 is CASSLARPGGGGTEAFF. The CDR3 nucleotides are TGTGCCAGCAGCTTAGCGCGGCCAGGGGGCGGTGGCACTGAAGCTTTCTTT.

The chain combines TRBV12-3 or TRBV12-4 with TRBJ1-1, with a tentative D call TRBD1 (6 bases). The CDR3 totals 12 residues. Trimming left V 6 bases short and J 5 bases short, with 10 bases between. CDR3 region: CASRIQGTEAFF. DNA for the CDR3: TGTGCCAGCAGGATACAGGGAACTGAAGCTTTCTTT.

This rearrangement joins TRBV18 to TRBJ2-5; the match to TRBD2 covers 13 bases. In germline, CDR1 is KGHSH, CDR2 LQKENI. CDR3 size: 16 residues. V lost 7 bases and J lost 5; bases outside the gene matches: 10. CDR3 region: CASFQSTSGGMETQYF. The CDR3 DNA sequence: TGTGCCAGCTTTCAGTCGACTAGCGGGGGGATGGAGACCCAGTACTTC.

Notes on this clonotype: The junction departs from the called germline gene at one end, perhaps through a read error. This chain uses TRBV5-1 with TRBJ2-7, with D perhaps TRBD1 (5 bases). Germline V lookup: CDR1 SGHRS, CDR2 YFSETQ. The CDR3 is 13 residues long. CDR3 nucleotides: TGCACCAGCAGCTTGGAGACAGCCTACGAGCAGTACTTC. It encodes CTSSLETAYEQYF. Full variable domain (remainder filled in from reference TRBV5-1 and TRBJ2-7): KAGVTQTPRYLIKTRGQQVTLSCSPISGHRSVSWYQQTPGQGLQFLFEYFSETQRNKGNFPGRFSGRQFSNSRSEMNVSTLELGDSALYLCTSSLETAYEQYFGPGTRLTVT.

The V gene is TRBV29-1, the J gene TRBJ1-1; unclear D gene. CDR3 length equals 11 residues. V lost 6 bases and J 6 bases, leaving 11 bases between the germline ends. The germline CDR1 and CDR2 sequences are SQVTM and ANQGSEA. DNA of the CDR3: TGCAGCGTGCCCAGGTCGGCTGAAGCTTTCTTT. Its protein is CSVPRSAEAFF.

This clonotype came up many times. The chain combines TRBV20-1 with TRBJ2-1; D not certain. Germline CDR1 is DFQATT and CDR2 is SNEGSKA (reference sequence). There are 15 residues in the CDR3. V was trimmed by 0 bases and J by 7 bases, leaving 16 bases between them. CDR3: CSARDPTASPNEQFF. The CDR3 DNA is TGCAGTGCTAGAGATCCGACGGCTTCCCCTAATGAGCAGTTCTTC.

The rearrangement links TRBV7-3 to TRBJ2-1; 7 bases align to TRBD2. V gave up 5 bases and J gave up 8 bases; unmatched junction bases: 12. The CDR3 totals 15 residues. Germline CDR1 reads SGHTA; CDR2 reads FQGTGA. The CDR3 coding sequence is TGTGCCAGCAGCGAGGGGACTACCCGGGGGGATGAGCAGTTCTTC. Residues: CASSEGTTRGDEQFF.

The chain carries TRBV11-2 and TRBJ2-1; 11 nucleotides align to TRBD2. The junction had 6 bases not matched to a gene; V was cut back by 6 bases and J by 5 bases. There are 15 residues in the CDR3. Germline V CDR1 and CDR2: SGHAT, FQNNGV. CDR3 sequence reads: CASRPIAGGNNEQFF. DNA of the CDR3: TGTGCCAGCAGGCCTATAGCGGGGGGGAACAATGAGCAGTTCTTC. The entire variable domain, with the rest obtained from reference TRBV11-2 and TRBJ2-1, is as follows: EAGVAQSPRYKIIEKRQSVAFWCNPISGHATLYWYQQILGQGPKLLIQFQNNGVVDDSQLPKDRFSAERLKGVDSTLKIQPAKLEDSAVYLCASRPIAGGNNEQFFGPGTRLTVL.

This chain joins TRBV5-6 and TRBJ2-3; 8 nucleotides match TRBD2. The CDR3 has 15 residues. The J segment lost 0 bases and the V segment lost 3 bases, leaving 3 bases of the junction unmatched. CDR1 is SGHDT, CDR2 YYEEEE, per germline. Written as DNA, the CDR3 is TGTGCCAGCAGCTCAAAGCGGGGGAGCACAGATACGCAGTATTTT. It specifies CASSSKRGSTDTQYF.